This TCR beta chain is drawn from a study of T cell responses to AZD1222 COVID-19 vaccine. Overall study context: Pooled together were second doses at about 4 or about 12 weeks. Study-wide findings and caveats: Only a handful of AZD1222 recipients, five to seven in all, had baseline seropositivity. Regions 160-218 and 743-854 held dominance among vaccine-associated CD4 TCRs, which spanned spike. Targeting of unmutated variant regions was reportedly seen in nearly half of spike-specific TCRs.

Note on this clone: Its antigen is unidentified.

The method was immunoSEQ multiplex PCR; TCRdb's version includes in-frame clones alone and lacks a portion of them. Of 95,000 to 150,000 clones in the sample, over 70% were seen once. The sequence derives from an adult in good health. The material sequenced was peripheral blood, taken on day 0 of AZD1222 vaccination.

The CDR3 sequence: CASSLSVYGYTF. The CDR3 DNA follows: TGTGCCAGCAGTTTATCCGTCTATGGCTACACCTTC. The V call is TRBV28, the J call TRBJ1-2; D gene ambiguous. This CDR3 contains 12 residues. The V and J ends lost 1 base and 4 bases respectively, with 4 bases between them. Germline V gene lookup returns CDR1 MDHEN and CDR2 SYDVKM.